A selection of T cell receptor beta chains follows, all from one sample in a study of regulatory dendritic cells for organ transplantation. Using immunoSEQ multiplex PCR, the repertoire was profiled, and TCRdb retains in-frame clones only, with some absent. In the table there are nearly 5,500 clones, roughly 79% of which are singletons. Their antigens remain unidentified. Sequencing input: memory CD8+ T cells from blood cultured with regulatory dendritic cells. Every receptor here comes from a human donor in good health. The CDR3 runs from the conserved cysteine through the conserved F or W. Each record gives: J gene, clone size, D gene, V gene, CDR3 DNA, CDR3 protein. The D gene is left open where the match is weak. Size tells how often a clone was seen (once, few, many) or the class of an expanded clone, and some rows leave it out.

J gene: TRBJ2-7; clone size: NA; D gene: TRBD1; V gene: TRBV11-1; CDR3 DNA: TGTGCCAGCAGCTTAGGGACAGGGGGCTTGCACGAGCAGTACTTC; CDR3 protein: CASSLGTGGLHEQYF
J gene: TRBJ2-2; clone size: few; D gene: TRBD2; V gene: TRBV4-2; CDR3 DNA: TGTGCCAGCAGCGAAAGGGAGGGAGAGACCGGGGAGCTGTTTTTT; CDR3 protein: CASSEREGETGELFF
J gene: TRBJ2-7; clone size: NA; D gene: TRBD2; V gene: TRBV27; CDR3 DNA: TGTGCCAGCAGTACCACGGGACTAGCGAGCTACGAGCAGTACTTC; CDR3 protein: CASSTTGLASYEQYF
J gene: TRBJ1-3; clone size: NA; D gene: NA; V gene: TRBV7-2; CDR3 DNA: TGTGCCAGCAGCTTGGGGGGATACCAACTCTCTGGAAACACCATATATTTT; CDR3 protein: CASSLGGYQLSGNTIYF
J gene: TRBJ2-1; clone size: NA; D gene: TRBD2; V gene: TRBV9; CDR3 DNA: TGTGCCAGCAGCGTTGGGAAAGGCGGGGGGGGCCGGGAGCAGTTCTTC; CDR3 protein: CASSVGKGGGGREQFF
J gene: TRBJ2-7; clone size: NA; D gene: TRBD1; V gene: TRBV7-8; CDR3 DNA: TGTGCCAGCAGCTTTTCCGACAGGGCCGAGCAGTACTTC; CDR3 protein: CASSFSDRAEQYF
J gene: TRBJ1-6; clone size: NA; D gene: NA; V gene: TRBV21-1; CDR3 DNA: TGTGCCAGCAGCTACCGGACAGGAACACCCCTCCACTTT; CDR3 protein: CASSYRTGTPLHF
J gene: TRBJ1-1; clone size: NA; D gene: NA; V gene: TRBV19; CDR3 DNA: TGTGCCAGTAGTATACTACCCGAGAACACTGAAGCTTTCTTT; CDR3 protein: CASSILPENTEAFF
J gene: TRBJ1-1; clone size: NA; D gene: TRBD1; V gene: TRBV19; CDR3 DNA: TGTGCCAGTAGTTCTGGACAGGGCCGTTATATGAACACTGAAGCTTTCTTT; CDR3 protein: CASSSGQGRYMNTEAFF
J gene: TRBJ2-1; clone size: NA; D gene: NA; V gene: TRBV4-2; CDR3 DNA: TGTGCCAGCAGCCAAGATCGGGGGCGGGGGCCCTACAATGAGCAGTTCTTC; CDR3 protein: CASSQDRGRGPYNEQFF
J gene: TRBJ2-1; clone size: NA; D gene: NA; V gene: TRBV9; CDR3 DNA: TGTGCCAGCAGCTTGGACTCTGCTAATGAGCAGTTCTTC; CDR3 protein: CASSLDSANEQFF
J gene: TRBJ2-1; clone size: NA; D gene: NA; V gene: TRBV7-6; CDR3 DNA: TGTGCCAGCAGCTCCCAGACTCCCGAGCAGTTCTTC; CDR3 protein: CASSSQTPEQFF
J gene: TRBJ2-7; clone size: NA; D gene: TRBD1; V gene: TRBV27; CDR3 DNA: TGTGCCAGCAGTCCATCAGGGACAGGTTACGAGCAGTACTTC; CDR3 protein: CASSPSGTGYEQYF
J gene: TRBJ2-1; clone size: NA; D gene: NA; V gene: TRBV11-2; CDR3 DNA: TGTGCCAGCAGCCCGCGATTTACCCGTAGGGATGAGCAGTTCTTC; CDR3 protein: CASSPRFTRRDEQFF
J gene: TRBJ2-1; clone size: NA; D gene: NA; V gene: TRBV19; CDR3 DNA: TGTGCCAGTAGTGCGACCGCCTACAATGAGCAGTTCTTC; CDR3 protein: CASSATAYNEQFF
J gene: TRBJ2-1; clone size: NA; D gene: NA; V gene: TRBV30; CDR3 DNA: TGTGCCTGGAGTGACCTGGGGTTGGACAATGAGCAGTTCTTC; CDR3 protein: CAWSDLGLDNEQFF
J gene: TRBJ2-7; clone size: NA; D gene: NA; V gene: TRBV5-6; CDR3 DNA: TGTGCCAGCACCCCCTGGTCCGGGGGCGAGCAGTACTTC; CDR3 protein: CASTPWSGGEQYF
J gene: TRBJ2-3; clone size: NA; D gene: TRBD2; V gene: TRBV4-3; CDR3 DNA: TGCGCCAGCAGCCAAGGCGGGGGGCTGGGAAATACGCAGTATTTT; CDR3 protein: CASSQGGGLGNTQYF
J gene: TRBJ1-1; clone size: NA; D gene: NA; V gene: TRBV28; CDR3 DNA: TGTGCCAGCAGTTATACCCCCGGTTGGGGGATCACTGAAGCTTTCTTT; CDR3 protein: CASSYTPGWGITEAFF
J gene: TRBJ1-4; clone size: NA; D gene: NA; V gene: TRBV7-9; CDR3 DNA: TGTGCCAGCAGCGGGGTCGGAGTGAAACTGTTTTTT; CDR3 protein: CASSGVGVKLFF
J gene: TRBJ2-7; clone size: few; D gene: NA; V gene: TRBV6-5; CDR3 DNA: TGTGCCAGCAGATACGAGGGGGGGGCAGGATCGGAAGAGCAGTACTTC; CDR3 protein: CASRYEGGAGSEEQYF
J gene: TRBJ2-3; clone size: NA; D gene: TRBD2; V gene: TRBV27; CDR3 DNA: TGTGCCAGCTCTAGCGGGGACACCATTACGCAGTATTTT; CDR3 protein: CASSSGDTITQYF
J gene: TRBJ1-1; clone size: NA; D gene: NA; V gene: TRBV9; CDR3 DNA: TGTGCCAGCAGCGTGGGGACGGAGAACACTGAAGCTTTCTTT; CDR3 protein: CASSVGTENTEAFF
J gene: TRBJ2-7; clone size: NA; D gene: NA; V gene: TRBV9; CDR3 DNA: TGTGCCAGCAGCCGGGACGACGCCTACGAGCAGTACTTC; CDR3 protein: CASSRDDAYEQYF
J gene: TRBJ1-1; clone size: NA; D gene: NA; V gene: TRBV4-1; CDR3 DNA: TGCGCCAGCAGCCCCCGGGACACTGAAGCTTTCTTT; CDR3 protein: CASSPRDTEAFF
J gene: TRBJ2-5; clone size: NA; D gene: NA; V gene: TRBV7-9; CDR3 DNA: TGTGCCAGCAGCTCTAGGGGGAGGGCCTTTGAGACCCAGTACTTC; CDR3 protein: CASSSRGRAFETQYF